The text below deals with one TCR beta chain. Its antigen remains unknown. The source of the sample is a study of beta chain features in type 1 diabetes. Study-wide findings and caveats: cDNA sequencing could over-represent cells with high TCR expression. When VDJ junctions were examined, type 1 diabetes patients showed fewer insertions and more deletions.

Investigators reverse transcribed all isolated RNA, so they sequenced expressed TCRB transcripts. TCRdb's copy holds only in-frame clones and misses some; the assay was immunoSEQ multiplex PCR. The sample has 120,000 to 150,000 clones, roughly 50% seen once. The CDR3 length is 18 residues. Trimming pared 10 bases from V and 6 bases from J, leaving 32 bases between. The germline gives CDR1 ENHRY, CDR2 SYGVKD. The authors sorted CD4+ naive, central memory, regulatory and stem cell-like memory cells via CD45RO/CCR7/CD25/CD127/CD95/CD27. Populations isolated by sorting all had purity greater than 95%. What was sequenced was Tregs from blood. The V and J genes are TRBV10-3 and TRBJ2-3, with D tentatively TRBD1 (6 bases). This sequence originates from a man between 18 and 35 years old in good health. CDR3 amino acids: CATRDKLTGAASADTQYF. The DNA for the CDR3 is TGTGCCACTCGGGACAAACTTACCGGAGCGGCCTCTGCGGATACGCAGTATTTT.